The 7 T cell receptor beta chains presented below share a single source sample, sequenced in a study of blood T cell repertoires in COVID-19. This table comes from immunoSEQ multiplex PCR, and its TCRdb copy is limited to in-frame clones, with some not included. The sample comprises 160,000 or so clones, about four fifths of which are singletons, and roughly 14% rests with the top ten. Material for sequencing was peripheral blood. The receptors derive from a woman older than 75 with acute or convalescent COVID-19.

The chain has TRBV28 and TRBJ1-2; D uncertain. The CDR3 contains 14 residues. V shed 8 bases and J shed 6 bases, with 19 bases lying between them. Germline CDR1 reads MDHEN; CDR2 reads SYDVKM. The CDR3 DNA reads as TGTGCCAGCTGTCCCGCGGGTTCTGGCCATGGCTACACCTTC. Protein: CASCPAGSGHGYTF.

This chain uses TRBV11-2 with TRBJ2-5; 8 positions match TRBD2. There are 13 residues in the CDR3. With V trimmed by 1 base and J by 7 bases, 2 bases remained unmatched. In germline, CDR1 is SGHAT, CDR2 FQNNGV. Written as DNA, the CDR3 is TGTGCCAGCAGCTTAGCGGGGGGGCGGACCCAGTACTTC. Its translation: CASSLAGGRTQYF.

The V call is TRBV30, the J call TRBJ1-1; 7 positions match TRBD1. V was pared by 3 bases and J by 5 bases, with 6 bases of the junction left unmatched. Germline V CDR1 and CDR2: GTSNPN, SVGIG (reference sequence). This CDR3 is 13 amino acids long. CDR3 amino acids: CAWRLQGWTEAFF. CDR3 nucleotides: TGTGCCTGGAGATTACAGGGGTGGACTGAAGCTTTCTTT.

This clone has only a few counts. The same CDR3 is also encoded by other DNA sequences in this sample. The chain employs TRBV28 and TRBJ1-1, with a possible D match to TRBD1 (6 bases). Germline V CDR1 and CDR2: MDHEN, SYDVKM. The CDR3 has 13 amino acids. V gave up 6 bases and J gave up 1 base, with 9 bases separating them. CDR3 protein: CASRLQGNTEAFF. The CDR3 nucleotides are TGTGCCAGCAGGCTACAGGGGAACACTGAAGCTTTCTTT.

This chain joins TRBV10-2 and TRBJ2-5, with TRBD2 identical over 14 bases. Germline V gene lookup returns CDR1 WSHSY and CDR2 SAAADI. V was pared by 4 bases and J by 3 bases, with 7 bases of the junction left unmatched. This CDR3 has 17 amino acids. CDR3 coding DNA: TGCGCCAGCAGTGCCGGACTAGCGGGGGGCGGAGAAGAGACCCAGTACTTC. Encoded protein: CASSAGLAGGGEETQYF.

The chain is built from TRBV28 and TRBJ1-4; 9 nucleotides align to TRBD1. Losses at the gene ends were 6 bases for V and 2 bases for J; bases not matched to a gene: 10. The CDR3 is 17 amino acids. CDR1 is MDHEN, CDR2 SYDVKM, per germline. The DNA for the CDR3 is TGTGCCAGCAGACGACAAGACAGGGGGTGGACTAATGAAAAACTGTTTTTT. It is translated as CASRRQDRGWTNEKLFF.

This clone was picked up a small number of times. Here the CDR3 reads CASNSFLGTDTQYF. The CDR3 bases are TGCGCCAGCAATAGCTTCCTCGGCACAGATACGCAGTATTTT. The rearrangement uses TRBV4-1 and TRBJ2-3; no clear D. The CDR3 extends over 14 amino acids. The V end was cut by 7 bases, the J end by 1 base, with 12 bases between. The germline V gene has CDR1 MGHRA and CDR2 YSYEKL.